A selection of T cell receptor beta chains follows, all from one sample in a study of T cells expressing NK-cell markers. Using the 5' RACE reads, TCRdb records one entry per CDR3 protein without DNA. This listing includes more than 90,000 distinct CDR3 sequences. Sequences were obtained from blood T cells: a sorted CD56 or NKG2C T cell subset, CD4+ or CD8+ T cells, or bulk PBMC T cells (not recorded which). All receptors come from a woman between 18 and 70 years old in good health. Both conserved end residues are part of each CDR3. Fields, in order: CDR3 protein, J gene, V gene.

CASSSIRRDRGSSSPLHF TRBJ1-6 TRBV5-1
CASSPKQGYQPQHF TRBJ1-5 TRBV12-3/TRBV12-4
CASTLGGGDTQYF TRBJ2-3 TRBV11-2
CASSLSWGGETQYF TRBJ2-5 TRBV27
CASSPAGAYNEQFF TRBJ2-1 TRBV9
CASSLDTTNTGELFF TRBJ2-2 TRBV2
CASRQPHQLAGDTDTQYF TRBJ2-3 TRBV6-1
CASSRPTGGEKLFF TRBJ1-4 TRBV2
CAVAGDDTQYF TRBJ2-3 TRBV7-6
CASSQYPSGSSYNEQFF TRBJ2-1 TRBV4-1
CASSWVAFPDTQYF TRBJ2-3 TRBV12-3/TRBV12-4
CASSVAGTGEQYF TRBJ2-7 TRBV9